This T cell receptor beta chain was sequenced for a study of blood T cell repertoires in COVID-19. Study as a whole: The study drew acute and convalescent COVID-19 samples from the United States, Italy and Spain. The analysed material was cDNA or gDNA that came from T cells, B-cell-depleted T cells, or PBMCs.

V lost 4 bases, J lost 7 bases, and 19 bases lay in between. In germline, CDR1 is SGDLS, CDR2 YYNGEE. This CDR3 region has 15 residues. Original methodology: Amplification of reference gene primers provided the estimated nucleated cell counts. The repertoire was sequenced with immunoSEQ multiplex PCR; TCRdb's copy has only in-frame clones and lacks some. For V, J and clone size, that table is used; D and trimming come from the DNA. Of roughly 87,000 clones in the sample, more than 75% were seen once. Material for sequencing was peripheral blood. V and J are TRBV9 and TRBJ2-3; weak D call: TRBD2 (6 bases). The clonotype was recovered from a human donor in a cohort sampled during active COVID-19. The CDR3 sequence is CASSQSQTRSNTQYF. The CDR3 bases are TGTGCCAGCAGCCAATCCCAGACTAGGTCAAATACGCAGTATTTT.